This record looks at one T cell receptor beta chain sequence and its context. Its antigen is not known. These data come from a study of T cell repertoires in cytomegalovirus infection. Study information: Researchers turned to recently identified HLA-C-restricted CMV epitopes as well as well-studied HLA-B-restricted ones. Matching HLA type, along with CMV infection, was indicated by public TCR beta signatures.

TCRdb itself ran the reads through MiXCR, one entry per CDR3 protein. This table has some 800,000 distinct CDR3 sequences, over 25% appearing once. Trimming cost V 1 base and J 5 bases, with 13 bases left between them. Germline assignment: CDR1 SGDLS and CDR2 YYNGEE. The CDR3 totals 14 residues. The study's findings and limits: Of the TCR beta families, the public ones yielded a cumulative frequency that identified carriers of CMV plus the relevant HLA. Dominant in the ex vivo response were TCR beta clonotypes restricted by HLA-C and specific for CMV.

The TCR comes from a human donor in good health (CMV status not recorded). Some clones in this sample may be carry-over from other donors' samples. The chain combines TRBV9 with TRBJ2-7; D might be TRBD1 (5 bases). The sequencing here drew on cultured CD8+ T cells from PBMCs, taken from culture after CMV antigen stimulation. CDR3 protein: CASSVKGLGDEQYF. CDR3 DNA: TGTGCCAGCAGCGTAAAGGGATTAGGGGACGAGCAGTACTTC.